A selection of T cell receptor beta chains follows, all from one sample in a study of blood T cell repertoires in COVID-19. The data were produced by immunoSEQ multiplex PCR, yet TCRdb's version contains in-frame clones alone and is incomplete. Of 200,000 to 250,000 clones in the sample, roughly 90% were seen once. Specimen: peripheral blood. All receptors derive from a woman aged 60-70 years with acute or convalescent COVID-19. Both conserved end residues are part of each CDR3. A D gene is named only where the DNA matches it firmly. The listing skips clone size in some rows; elsewhere it reads once, few, many or a size class.

>-|TRBJ2-3|-|TRBV7-3
TGTGCCAGCAGCTTAAGACTCTCGGGTGCAGATACGCAGTATTTT
CASSLRLSGADTQYF
>-|TRBJ1-3|-|TRBV7-6
TGTGCCAGCAGCTTAGTGGGAGCGGATGTCTCTGGAAACACCATATATTTT
CASSLVGADVSGNTIYF
>TRBD2|TRBJ2-3|-|TRBV19
TGTGCCAGTAGTCCTAGCGGGGGGGCCGGAGATACGCAGTATTTT
CASSPSGGAGDTQYF
>-|TRBJ2-3|-|TRBV5-1
TGCGCCAGCAGCTCCTCGGGAAGGACAGTTGGCACAGATACGCAGTATTTT
CASSSSGRTVGTDTQYF
>TRBD2|TRBJ2-1|few|TRBV9
TGTGCCAGCAGCGTAGGACTAGCATTCTACAATGAGCAGTTCTTC
CASSVGLAFYNEQFF
>TRBD1|TRBJ1-2|-|TRBV2
TGTGCCAGCAGTCCGACGGCAGGGGGCCCCGCCAACTTC
CASSPTAGGPANF
>-|TRBJ2-2|-|TRBV19
TGTGCCAGTAGTAGACAGAAGAACACCGGGGAGCTGTTTTTT
CASSRQKNTGELFF
>TRBD2|TRBJ2-2|-|TRBV5-4
TGTGCCAGCAGCCAAGTGTCGGGGGGCACCGGGGAGCTGTTTTTT
CASSQVSGGTGELFF
>TRBD1|TRBJ1-2|-|TRBV28
TGTGCCAGCAGGGGGACAGCCTTCCGCTACACCTTC
CASRGTAFRYTF
>-|TRBJ2-7|once|TRBV28
TGTGCCAGCAGTTTACAAAGGACGGGAAGGACTCAATACGAGCAGTACTTC
CASSLQRTGRTQYEQYF
>-|TRBJ1-2|-|TRBV5-1
TGCGCCAGCATTGGCGGGAATGACTATGGCTACACCTTC
CASIGGNDYGYTF
>-|TRBJ1-5|-|TRBV3-1/TRBV3-2
TGTGCCAGCAGCCAGATGGGCAGGGGCACGAATCAGCCCCAGCATTTT
CASSQMGRGTNQPQHF
>TRBD1|TRBJ1-4|-|TRBV18
TGTGCCAGCTCACCACAGGGGGCCGGGCAAAAACTGTTTTTT
CASSPQGAGQKLFF
>TRBD2|TRBJ2-7|few|TRBV5-4
TGTGCCAGCAGCCGGCGAGGACTAGCGGGAGAGGACGAGCAGTACTTC
CASSRRGLAGEDEQYF
>-|TRBJ2-2|-|TRBV2
TGTGCCAGCAGGACGGAACTAATCGGGGAGCTGTTTTTT
CASRTELIGELFF
>-|TRBJ1-4|-|TRBV19
TGTGCCACCGGGAGGGGGATGGGGGAAAAACTGTTTTTT
CATGRGMGEKLFF
>-|TRBJ2-1|-|TRBV11-2
TGTGCCAGCAGCTTAGCCCCACAGGGCGCGCAGTTCTTC
CASSLAPQGAQFF
>TRBD1|TRBJ1-2|once|TRBV5-1
TGCGCCAGCAGCTTGGGAACAGGGGGCGGTGGCTACACCTTC
CASSLGTGGGGYTF
>-|TRBJ1-5|-|TRBV18
TGTGCCAGCTCACCATATTTGGGGGAGGTAAGCAATCAGCCCCAGCATTTT
CASSPYLGEVSNQPQHF
>-|TRBJ1-2|-|TRBV6-1
TGTGCCAGCAGTGAACCCTACGGCGGGCGACGCGGCAGCAACTATGGCTACACCTTC
CASSEPYGGRRGSNYGYTF
>-|TRBJ2-7|once|TRBV12-5
TGTGCTAGTGGTTTGCCCGGCCCGGGGGGCCGCTACTACGAGCAGTACTTC
CASGLPGPGGRYYEQYF
>TRBD2|TRBJ2-7|-|TRBV3-1/TRBV3-2
TGTGCCAGCAGCCTCGACCGCGGGGGGGCCCCCTACGAGCAGTACTTC
CASSLDRGGAPYEQYF
>TRBD1|TRBJ1-2|-|TRBV6-1
TGTGCCAGCAGTGAAGCAGGGACAGGGGGGAAAGGCTACACCTTC
CASSEAGTGGKGYTF
>-|TRBJ1-5|-|TRBV5-6
TGTGCCAGCAGCCGGACAGCCAATCAGCCCCAGCATTTT
CASSRTANQPQHF
>-|TRBJ2-1|-|TRBV12-3/TRBV12-4
TGTGCCAGCTGGCGGTTCTACAATGAGCAGTTCTTC
CASWRFYNEQFF